One and the same sample provided the 8 T cell receptor beta chains below, sequenced in a study of blood T cells in healthy people across ages. Sample-barcoded 5' priming and a J-beta primer mix drove a second PCR of roughly 6 to 12 cycles. TCRdb re-called the 5' RACE reads with MiXCR, one entry per CDR3 protein. This sample has around 800,000 distinct CDR3 sequences, with around half found just once. Sequencing was done on a sample of blood. These receptors were obtained from an elderly man in good health.

This clonotype was picked up many times. This chain links TRBV7-6 with TRBJ2-1; the D is unclear. The V and J ends lost 5 bases and 6 bases respectively, with 17 bases between them. Germline CDR1 is SGHVS and CDR2 is FNYEAQ. This CDR3 has 15 residues. CDR3 protein: CASSAHRESANEQFF. In DNA, the CDR3 is TGTGCCAGCAGCGCTCATAGGGAATCTGCCAATGAGCAGTTCTTC.

This chain connects TRBV28 to TRBJ2-3; 8 bases line up with TRBD1. Germline CDR1 is MDHEN and CDR2 is SYDVKM. J gave up 6 bases and V 6 bases, and 11 bases lay outside the gene matches. This CDR3 has 15 residues. The CDR3 sequence: CASSSPRTGLDTQYF. In DNA form, the CDR3 reads TGTGCCAGCAGCTCACCACGGACAGGGTTGGATACGCAGTATTTT. The complete variable domain, with remaining parts taken from reference TRBV28 and TRBJ2-3, reads DVKVTQSSRYLVKRTGEKVFLECVQDMDHENMFWYRQDPGLGLRLIYFSYDVKMKEKGDIPEGYSVSREKKERFSLILESASTNQTSMYLCASSSPRTGLDTQYFGPGTRLTVL.

This chain connects TRBV5-1 to TRBJ1-1; no clear D gene. Germline V gives CDR1 SGHRS, CDR2 YFSETQ. This CDR3 is 14 amino acids long. The V end lost 3 bases, the J end lost 1 base, and 10 bases lay between the germline ends. Here the CDR3 reads CASSYGIANTEAFF. The DNA for the CDR3 is TGCGCCAGCAGCTACGGGATAGCGAACACTGAAGCTTTCTTT.

As for this clonotype: The junction does not match germline at one end; this may be a read error. The V gene is TRBV7-9, the J gene TRBJ2-1, with D possibly TRBD2 on 6 matching bases. Per the germline V gene, CDR1 is SEHNR and CDR2 is FQNEAQ (reference sequence). The CDR3 is 14 residues long. In DNA form, the CDR3 reads TGTGCCAGCACCCCCGGGAGCTCCTACAATGAGCGGTTCTTC. Translating gives CASTPGSSYNERFF.

The chain employs TRBV7-2 and TRBJ2-7; TRBD1 or TRBD2 may be the D gene (5 bases each). The germline gives CDR1 SGHTA, CDR2 FQGNSA. V was shortened by 5 bases and J by 6 bases, with 17 bases between the two germline ends. This CDR3 has 14 amino acids. Written as DNA, the CDR3 is TGTGCCAGCAGCCCAGGGACCGCCGGCCTCGAGCAGTACTTC. The encoded protein is CASSPGTAGLEQYF.

This clonotype has only one observation. This sequence may be a read error, since a much larger clone differs from it by one base. This chain links TRBV6-2 or TRBV6-3 with TRBJ2-1; 9 nucleotides align to TRBD2. The CDR3 length is 15 residues. Germline CDR1 MNHEY, CDR2 SVGEGT. CDR3 protein: CASSYSGSPYNGQFF. The CDR3 DNA is TGTGCCAGCAGTTATAGCGGGAGTCCCTACAATGGGCAGTTCTTC.

This chain links TRBV20-1 with TRBJ2-7; 8 nucleotides line up with TRBD2. The CDR3 runs to 14 residues. The V gene end was trimmed by 6 bases and the J gene end by 7 bases; junction bases not matched to a gene: 14. The germline V gene has CDR1 DFQATT and CDR2 SNEGSKA (reference sequence). This chain's CDR3 is CSAPAAGVDNEQYF. CDR3 in DNA: TGCAGTGCCCCTGCAGCGGGAGTTGACAATGAGCAGTACTTC.

This clonotype was counted at least ten times. This rearrangement joins TRBV7-2 to TRBJ2-7; D uncertain. The germline V and J ends were trimmed by 0 bases and 2 bases, with 11 bases remaining between them. The germline gives CDR1 SGHTA, CDR2 FQGNSA. The length of the CDR3 is 15 residues. Written as DNA, the CDR3 is TGTGCCAGCAGCTTAGCCCCAGGCCCAACCTACGAGCAGTACTTC. This codes for CASSLAPGPTYEQYF.